The source of this T cell receptor beta chain is a study of T cell responses to AZD1222 COVID-19 vaccine. The V and J ends lost 0 bases and 3 bases respectively, with 8 bases between them. Germline V gene data show CDR1 as WNHNN and CDR2 as SYGVQD (reference sequence). The CDR3 totals 14 residues. The method was immunoSEQ multiplex PCR; TCRdb's version includes in-frame clones alone and lacks a portion of them. The sample records about 190,000 clones, about 92% being singletons. The source was peripheral blood, collected on day 0 of AZD1222 vaccination. The chain uses TRBV10-1 and TRBJ1-2, with D unresolved. The source of this sequence is an adult in good health. The CDR3 DNA reads as TGCGCCAGCAGTGAGTCTGGCAGAGACTATGGCTACACCTTC. This encodes CASSESGRDYGYTF.